This T cell receptor (beta chain) is drawn from a study of graft-versus-host responses after intestinal transplantation. Across the study: Recipients were given multivisceral, liver-intestinal, or isolated intestinal transplants.

About this clone itself: What it binds is not known.

Some clones are missing from TCRdb's copy, which holds only in-frame ones; the method was immunoSEQ multiplex PCR. Of around 50,000 clones in the sample, 70% to 90% are singletons; the top ten hold 1.6%. Study findings and constraints: GvH clones surfaced in recipient marrow, some emerging earlier in ileum or blood.

This CDR3 comprises 13 residues. Germline-derived CDR1 and CDR2 are PRHDT and FYEKMQ (reference sequence). Trimming stripped 7 bases from V and 4 bases from J, with 13 bases between. The starting material was PBMCs, obtained 26 days after transplant. The origin of this receptor is a human patient who received an intestinal transplant, so some T cells may come from the graft donor. The rearrangement links TRBV13 to TRBJ1-1; no definite D call. The DNA of the CDR3 is TGTGCCAGCAAGTTAGTGGGGAGCACTGAAGCTTTCTTT. The encoded protein is CASKLVGSTEAFF.